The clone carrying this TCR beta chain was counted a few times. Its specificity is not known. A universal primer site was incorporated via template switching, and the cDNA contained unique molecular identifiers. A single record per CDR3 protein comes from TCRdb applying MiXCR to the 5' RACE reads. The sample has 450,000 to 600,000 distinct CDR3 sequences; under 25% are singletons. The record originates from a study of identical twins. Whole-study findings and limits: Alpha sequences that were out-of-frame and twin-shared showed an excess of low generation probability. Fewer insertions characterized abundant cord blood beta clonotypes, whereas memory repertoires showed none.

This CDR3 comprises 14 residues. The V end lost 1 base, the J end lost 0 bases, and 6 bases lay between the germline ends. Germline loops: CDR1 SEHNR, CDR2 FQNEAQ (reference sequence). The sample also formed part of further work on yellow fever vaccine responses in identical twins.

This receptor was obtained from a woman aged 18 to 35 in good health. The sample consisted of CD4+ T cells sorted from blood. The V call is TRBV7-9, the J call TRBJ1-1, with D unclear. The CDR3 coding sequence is TGTGCCAGCAGCTTAGACATGCTGAACACTGAAGCTTTCTTT. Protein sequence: CASSLDMLNTEAFF.